This T cell receptor beta chain was documented in a study of blood T cells in healthy people across ages. This CDR3 comprises 11 residues. V was cut by 4 bases and J by 6 bases, with 6 bases left in between. Germline CDR1 MDHEN, CDR2 SYDVKM. The authors ran a second PCR of about 6 to 11 cycles using a sample-barcoded 5' primer and a J-beta primer mix. TCRdb independently ran MiXCR on the 5' RACE reads; one entry per CDR3 protein. Of about 1,000,000 distinct CDR3 sequences listed, 35% to 50% are singletons. This sequence was found in a woman aged 55-70 years in good health. The sequenced sample was blood. The gene calls are TRBV28 and TRBJ1-1; no clear D. For the CDR3, the DNA is TGTGCCAGCAGTTCGAAGGCTGAAGCTTTCTTT. The encoded protein is CASSSKAEAFF.